This T cell receptor beta chain was observed in a study of shared clonotypes between healthy human individuals. The data were produced by immunoSEQ multiplex PCR, yet TCRdb's version contains in-frame clones alone and is incomplete. The sample has roughly 490,000 clones, roughly 78% seen once. Sequenced: PBMCs. The receptor comes from a middle-aged woman in good health. Some clones in this sample may be carry-over from other donors' samples.

CDR3 sequence (DNA): TGTGCCAGCAGCTTCGGGGGGGCCCCTAGCAATCAGCCCCAGCATTTT. This sequence encodes CASSFGGAPSNQPQHF. The chain recombines TRBV7-8 with TRBJ1-5; possible D gene TRBD1, 6 bases. The CDR3 contains 16 residues. Trimming removed 3 bases at V and 0 bases at J, with 12 bases between. CDR1 and CDR2 from the germline V gene are SGHVS and FQNEAQ.